This T cell receptor (beta chain) was profiled in a study of OX40 agonist ivuxolimab in advanced cancers. Study as a whole: The treatment was a fully human IgG2 OX40 agonist, ivuxolimab. Dosing consisted of intravenous ivuxolimab at 0.01 to 10 mg/kg every 2 weeks. Study-wide points: CD8+ T cells (on average) carried more expanded clones than CD4+ T cells. Some patients who did not respond also had low normalized T-cell clonal expansion.

Remarks on this clone: Its specificity is unknown.

The data were produced by immunoSEQ multiplex PCR, yet TCRdb's version contains in-frame clones alone and is incomplete. The sample lists 85,000 to 90,000 clones, 92% occurring once. Germline V gives CDR1 MNHNY, CDR2 SVGAGI (reference sequence). The CDR3 runs to 13 residues. This chain joins TRBV6-6 and TRBJ2-5; no firm D call. The tail of the sequence fits TRBJ2-7 better, so the J call may be wrong. The TCR originated in an adult with an advanced solid tumor such as melanoma, head and neck, liver or kidney cancer. This specimen was CD4+ or CD8+ T cells sorted from blood, taken in a trial of the OX40 agonist ivuxolimab. The CDR3, as DNA: TGTGCCAGCAGTGACCGGTCAGGCTACGAGCAGTACTTC. Translation gives CASSDRSGYEQYF.